This is a list of T cell receptor beta chains from one sample in a study of blood T cell repertoires in COVID-19. Data came from immunoSEQ multiplex PCR; TCRdb stores just in-frame clones and leaves some out. This table holds about 50,000 clones, about 85% found once. Sequenced input: peripheral blood. Receptors originate from a man aged 35 to 55 with active COVID-19. CDR3s include the opening cysteine and the closing phenylalanine or tryptophan. Each record gives: CDR3 length, J gene, V gene, CDR3 protein.

>18|TRBJ2-1|TRBV18
CASSPQGLAETSYNEQFF
>13|TRBJ2-7|TRBV5-1
CASRTSLDYEQYF
>17|TRBJ2-3|TRBV5-6
CASSRRLAGDTTDTQYF
>22|TRBJ2-6|TRBV2
CASSESTLGGANPFSGANVLTF
>15|TRBJ2-3|TRBV7-2
CASSLEGVGTDTQYF
>14|TRBJ2-5|TRBV2
CASSFLGGAETQYF
>15|TRBJ2-7|TRBV18
CASSPSTSGRGEQYF
>15|TRBJ1-2|TRBV6-5
CASGRTRQGAGGYTF
>15|TRBJ2-3|TRBV3-1/TRBV3-2
CASSRRSGAPDTQYF
>18|TRBJ2-2|TRBV27
CASSLFFPGLAGGGELFF
>14|TRBJ2-7|TRBV9
CASSVSSGSYEQYF
>13|TRBJ1-1|TRBV7-3
CASSRRMNTEAFF
>15|TRBJ1-2|TRBV5-1
CASSSHSDRGGGYTF
>15|TRBJ2-7|TRBV7-9
CASSLTSLGAWEQYF
>15|TRBJ2-5|TRBV4-1
CATMDRAGQQETQYF
>12|TRBJ1-1|TRBV3-1/TRBV3-2
CASRPKSTEAFF
>13|TRBJ2-1|TRBV10-3
CAAAAGVNNEQFF
>12|TRBJ2-7|TRBV3-1/TRBV3-2
CASSHGGEEQYF
>15|TRBJ1-5|TRBV30
CAWSVAPLSNQPQHF
>13|TRBJ1-1|TRBV3-1/TRBV3-2
CASSQGGNAEAFF